The clone carrying this T cell receptor beta chain was seen a handful of times. Antigen: not known. The data derive from a study of T cell repertoires in cytomegalovirus infection. Study context: Matching HLA type, along with CMV infection, was indicated by public TCR beta signatures. General observations from the study: Clonotypes of TCR beta that were HLA-C-restricted and CMV-specific dominated the ex vivo response. Summed frequency of shared TCR beta families picked out CMV carriers who also had the relevant HLA.

Losses at the gene ends were 8 bases for V and 2 bases for J; bases not matched to a gene: 15. This CDR3 contains 16 residues. Germline loops: CDR1 MGHDK, CDR2 SYGVNS. Using its own MiXCR run on the reads, TCRdb lists one record per CDR3 protein. This table holds hundreds of thousands of distinct CDR3 sequences, more than 20% found once. The V gene is TRBV25-1, the J gene TRBJ2-7; 7 bases fit TRBD1. This receptor was obtained from a human donor in good health (CMV status not recorded). Some clones in this sample may be carry-over from other donors' samples. Specimen: CD8+ T cells from PBMCs. CDR3 nucleotides: TGTGCCAGCGGGGTCCCCTGTGCAGGGGGAACCTACGAGCAGTACTTC. It is translated as CASGVPCAGGTYEQYF.